This T cell receptor beta chain was identified in a study of CD8+ T cells in alopecia areata. The overall study: Patients in the treated group were given tofacitinib by mouth, 5 to 10 mg twice a day. The share of scalp area affected provided the severity score for treated patients. Study-level findings and limits: The study found that many expanded lesional clones persisted in scalp and blood during tofacitinib. For baseline CD8+ expansion, any link to response stays uncertain with one nonresponder.

In regard to this clone: The antigen is unknown.

RNA was extracted and reverse transcribed into cDNA as the sequencing template. Repertoires were generated with immunoSEQ multiplex PCR, while TCRdb's copy carries only in-frame clones and drops some. Of some 220,000 clones in the sample, approximately 57% are singletons; the top ten hold around 1.6%. V was clipped by 4 bases and J by 6 bases, with 19 bases between them. The CDR3 is made up of 16 amino acids. Per the germline V gene, CDR1 is SGHTA and CDR2 is FQGNSA. Noted treatment: oral pan-JAK inhibitor, 5-10 mg twice daily. Specimen: CD4+ T cells sorted from blood, collected at week 4, from a patient treated with tofacitinib. This sequence was found in a human donor with alopecia areata. This rearrangement joins TRBV7-2 to TRBJ2-1; TRBD2 is a possible D gene (5 bases). The CDR3: CASSSRLARAGNEQFF. CDR3 DNA: TGTGCCAGCAGCTCGCGACTTGCTCGTGCGGGCAATGAGCAGTTCTTC.